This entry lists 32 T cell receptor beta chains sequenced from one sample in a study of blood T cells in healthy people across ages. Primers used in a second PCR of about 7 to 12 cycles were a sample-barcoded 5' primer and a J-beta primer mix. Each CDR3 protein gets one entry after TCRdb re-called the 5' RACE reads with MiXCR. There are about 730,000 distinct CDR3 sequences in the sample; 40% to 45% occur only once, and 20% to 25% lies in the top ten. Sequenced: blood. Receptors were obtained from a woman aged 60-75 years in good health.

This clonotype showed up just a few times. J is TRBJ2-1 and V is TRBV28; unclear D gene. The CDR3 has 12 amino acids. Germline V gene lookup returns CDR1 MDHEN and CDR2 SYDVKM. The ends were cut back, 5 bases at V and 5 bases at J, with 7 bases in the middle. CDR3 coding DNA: TGTGCCAGCAGTCTAACACACAATGAGCAGTTCTTC. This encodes CASSLTHNEQFF.

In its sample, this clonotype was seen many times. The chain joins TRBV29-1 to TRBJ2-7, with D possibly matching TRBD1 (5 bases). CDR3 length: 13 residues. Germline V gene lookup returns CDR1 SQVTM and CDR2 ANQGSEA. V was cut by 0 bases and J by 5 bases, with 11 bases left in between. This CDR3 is CSVEEVQGHEQYF. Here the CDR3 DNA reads TGCAGCGTTGAAGAAGTTCAGGGCCACGAGCAGTACTTC.

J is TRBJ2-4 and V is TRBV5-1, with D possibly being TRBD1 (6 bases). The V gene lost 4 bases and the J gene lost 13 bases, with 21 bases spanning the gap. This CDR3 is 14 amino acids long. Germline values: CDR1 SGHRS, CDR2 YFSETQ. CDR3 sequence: CASSQRTVPNEQYF. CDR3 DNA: TGCGCCAGCAGCCAGAGGACAGTTCCTAATGAGCAGTACTTC.

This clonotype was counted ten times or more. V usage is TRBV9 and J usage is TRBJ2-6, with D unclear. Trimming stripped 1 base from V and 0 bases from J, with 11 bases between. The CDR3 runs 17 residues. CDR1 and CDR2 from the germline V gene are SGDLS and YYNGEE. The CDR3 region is CASSVTAGPSGANVLTF. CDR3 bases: TGTGCCAGCAGCGTAACCGCAGGACCCTCTGGGGCCAACGTCCTGACTTTC.

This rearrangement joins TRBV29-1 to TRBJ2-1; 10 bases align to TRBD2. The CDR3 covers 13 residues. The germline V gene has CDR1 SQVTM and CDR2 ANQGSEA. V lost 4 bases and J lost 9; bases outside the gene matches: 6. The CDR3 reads CSVVAGGQTEQFF. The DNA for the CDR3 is TGCAGCGTTGTAGCGGGAGGCCAGACTGAGCAGTTCTTC.

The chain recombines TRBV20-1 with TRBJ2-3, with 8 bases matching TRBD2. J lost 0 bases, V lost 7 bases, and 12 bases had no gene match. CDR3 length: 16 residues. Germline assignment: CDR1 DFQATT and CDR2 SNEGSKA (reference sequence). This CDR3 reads CSGPHPLAGSTDTQYF. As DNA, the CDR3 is TGCAGTGGGCCCCACCCCTTAGCGGGGAGCACAGATACGCAGTATTTT.

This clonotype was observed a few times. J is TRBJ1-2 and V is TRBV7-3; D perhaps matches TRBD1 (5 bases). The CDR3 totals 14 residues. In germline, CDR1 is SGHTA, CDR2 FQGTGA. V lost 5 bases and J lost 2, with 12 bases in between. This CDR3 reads CASSEGHQNYGYTF. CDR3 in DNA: TGTGCCAGCAGCGAAGGACACCAAAACTATGGCTACACCTTC. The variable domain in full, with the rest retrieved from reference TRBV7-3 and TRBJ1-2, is GAGVSQTPSNKVTEKGKYVELRCDPISGHTALYWYRQSLGQGPEFLIYFQGTGAADDSGLPNDRFFAVRPEGSVSTLKIQRTERGDSAVYLCASSEGHQNYGYTFGSGTRLTVV.

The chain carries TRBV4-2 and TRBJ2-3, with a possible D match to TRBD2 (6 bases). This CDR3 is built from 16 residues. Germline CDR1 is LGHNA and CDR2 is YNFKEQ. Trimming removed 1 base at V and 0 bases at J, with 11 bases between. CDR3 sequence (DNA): TGTGCCAGCAGCCAAGTAAGCGGGCAAAGCACAGATACGCAGTATTTT. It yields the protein CASSQVSGQSTDTQYF.

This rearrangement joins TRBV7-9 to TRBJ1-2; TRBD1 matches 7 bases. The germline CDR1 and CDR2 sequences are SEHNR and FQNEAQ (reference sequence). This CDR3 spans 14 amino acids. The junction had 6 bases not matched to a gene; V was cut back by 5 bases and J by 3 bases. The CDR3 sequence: CASSLDRVHYGYTF. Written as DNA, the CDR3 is TGTGCCAGCAGCCTAGACAGGGTGCACTATGGCTACACCTTC. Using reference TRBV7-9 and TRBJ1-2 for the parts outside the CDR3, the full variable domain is DTGVSQNPRHKITKRGQNVTFRCDPISEHNRLYWYRQTLGQGPEFLTYFQNEAQLEKSRLLSDRFSAERPKGSFSTLEIQRTEQGDSAMYLCASSLDRVHYGYTFGSGTRLTVV.

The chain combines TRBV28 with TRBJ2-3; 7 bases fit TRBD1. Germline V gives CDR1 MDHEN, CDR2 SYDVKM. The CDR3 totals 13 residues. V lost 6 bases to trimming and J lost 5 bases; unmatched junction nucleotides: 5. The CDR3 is CASSRQGIDTQYF. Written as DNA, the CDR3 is TGTGCCAGCAGCCGACAGGGCATAGATACGCAGTATTTT.

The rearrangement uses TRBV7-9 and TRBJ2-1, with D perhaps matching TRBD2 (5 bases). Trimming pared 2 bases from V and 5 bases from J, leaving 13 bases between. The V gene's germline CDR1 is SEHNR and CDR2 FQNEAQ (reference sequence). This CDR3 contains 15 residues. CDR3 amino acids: CASSLKLNGNNEQFF. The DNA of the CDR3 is TGTGCCAGCAGCTTAAAGCTAAACGGGAACAATGAGCAGTTCTTC. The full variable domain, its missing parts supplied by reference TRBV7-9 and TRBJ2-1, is DTGVSQNPRHKITKRGQNVTFRCDPISEHNRLYWYRQTLGQGPEFLTYFQNEAQLEKSRLLSDRFSAERPKGSFSTLEIQRTEQGDSAMYLCASSLKLNGNNEQFFGPGTRLTVL.

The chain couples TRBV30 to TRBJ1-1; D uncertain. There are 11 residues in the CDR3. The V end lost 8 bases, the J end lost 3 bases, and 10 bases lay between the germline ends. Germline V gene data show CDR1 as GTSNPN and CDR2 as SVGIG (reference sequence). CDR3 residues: CARGGDTEAFF. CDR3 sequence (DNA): TGTGCCCGCGGCGGGGACACTGAAGCTTTCTTT. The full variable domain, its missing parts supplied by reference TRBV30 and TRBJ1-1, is SQTIHQWPATLVQPVGSPLSLECTVEGTSNPNLYWYRQAAGRGLQLLFYSVGIGQISSEVPQNLSASRPQDRQFILSSKKLLLSDSGFYLCARGGDTEAFFGQGTRLTVV.

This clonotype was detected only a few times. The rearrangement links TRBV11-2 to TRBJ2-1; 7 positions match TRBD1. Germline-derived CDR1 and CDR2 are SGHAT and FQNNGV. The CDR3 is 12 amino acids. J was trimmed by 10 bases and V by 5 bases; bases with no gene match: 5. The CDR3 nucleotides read TGTGCCAGCAGCCAACAGGGGTCGGAGCAGTTCTTC. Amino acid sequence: CASSQQGSEQFF.

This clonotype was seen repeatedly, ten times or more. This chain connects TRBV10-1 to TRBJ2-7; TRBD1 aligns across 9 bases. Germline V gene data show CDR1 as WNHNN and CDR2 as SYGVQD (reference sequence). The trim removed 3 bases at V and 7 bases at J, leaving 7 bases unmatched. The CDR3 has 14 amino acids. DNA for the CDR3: TGCGCCAGCAGTGAAGTGGGACAGGGAAGGGAGCAGTACTTC. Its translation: CASSEVGQGREQYF.

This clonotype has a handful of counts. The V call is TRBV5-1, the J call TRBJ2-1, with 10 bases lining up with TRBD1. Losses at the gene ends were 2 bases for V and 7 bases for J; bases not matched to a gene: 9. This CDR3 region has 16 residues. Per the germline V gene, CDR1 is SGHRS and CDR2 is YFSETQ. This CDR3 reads CASSFSPGQGMNEQFF. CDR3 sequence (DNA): TGCGCCAGCAGCTTTTCCCCGGGACAGGGGATGAATGAGCAGTTCTTC.

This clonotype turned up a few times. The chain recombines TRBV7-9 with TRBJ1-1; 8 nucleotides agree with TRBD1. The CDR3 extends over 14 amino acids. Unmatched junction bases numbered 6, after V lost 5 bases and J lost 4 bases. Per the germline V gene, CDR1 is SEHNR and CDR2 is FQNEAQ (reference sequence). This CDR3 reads CASSRQGSTTEAFF. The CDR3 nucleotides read TGTGCCAGCAGCCGACAGGGGTCGACCACTGAAGCTTTCTTT.

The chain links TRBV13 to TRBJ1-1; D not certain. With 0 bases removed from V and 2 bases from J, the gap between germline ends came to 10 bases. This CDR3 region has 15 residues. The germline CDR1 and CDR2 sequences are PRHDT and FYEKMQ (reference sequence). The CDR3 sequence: CASSLGRRTNTEAFF. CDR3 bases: TGTGCCAGCAGCTTAGGCCGGAGAACTAACACTGAAGCTTTCTTT.

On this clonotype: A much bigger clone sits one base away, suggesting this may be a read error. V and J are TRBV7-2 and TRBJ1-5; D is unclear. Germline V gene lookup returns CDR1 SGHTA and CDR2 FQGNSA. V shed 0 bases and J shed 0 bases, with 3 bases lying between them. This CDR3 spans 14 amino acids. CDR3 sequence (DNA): TGTGCCAGCAGCTTAGCGTGTAGCAATCAGCCCCAGCATTTT. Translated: CASSLACSNQPQHF.

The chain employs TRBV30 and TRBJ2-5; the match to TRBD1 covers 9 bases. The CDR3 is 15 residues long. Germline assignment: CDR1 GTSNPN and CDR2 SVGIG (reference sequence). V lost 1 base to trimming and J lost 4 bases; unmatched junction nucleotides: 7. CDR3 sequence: CAWSGGTGSGETQYF. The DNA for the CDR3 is TGTGCCTGGAGTGGGGGGACAGGGTCTGGAGAGACCCAGTACTTC.

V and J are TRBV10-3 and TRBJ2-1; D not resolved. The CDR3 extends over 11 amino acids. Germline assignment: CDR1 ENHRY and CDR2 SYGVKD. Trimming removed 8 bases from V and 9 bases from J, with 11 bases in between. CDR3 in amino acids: CAISPETEQFF. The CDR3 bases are TGTGCCATCTCCCCCGAAACTGAGCAGTTCTTC.

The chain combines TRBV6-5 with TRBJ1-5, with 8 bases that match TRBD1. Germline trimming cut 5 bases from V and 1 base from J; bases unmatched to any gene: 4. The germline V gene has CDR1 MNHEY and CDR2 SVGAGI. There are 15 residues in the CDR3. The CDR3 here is CASSTTGGSNQPQHF. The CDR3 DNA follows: TGTGCCAGCAGTACTACAGGGGGGAGCAATCAGCCCCAGCATTTT.

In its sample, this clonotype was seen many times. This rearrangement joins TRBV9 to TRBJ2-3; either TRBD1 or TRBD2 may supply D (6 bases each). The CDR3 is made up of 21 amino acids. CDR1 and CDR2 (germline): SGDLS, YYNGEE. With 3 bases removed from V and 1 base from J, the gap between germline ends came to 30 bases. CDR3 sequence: CASSERRGPPRGQVGTDTQYF. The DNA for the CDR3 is TGTGCCAGCAGCGAGCGTAGAGGCCCTCCCCGGGGGCAGGTGGGCACAGATACGCAGTATTTT.

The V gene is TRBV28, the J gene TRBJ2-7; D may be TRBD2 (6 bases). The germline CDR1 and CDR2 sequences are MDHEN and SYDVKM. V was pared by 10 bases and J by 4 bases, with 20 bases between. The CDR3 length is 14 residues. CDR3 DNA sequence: TGTGCCACCCTGAAGGCCGGGAGCGGATACGAGCAGTACTTC. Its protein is CATLKAGSGYEQYF.

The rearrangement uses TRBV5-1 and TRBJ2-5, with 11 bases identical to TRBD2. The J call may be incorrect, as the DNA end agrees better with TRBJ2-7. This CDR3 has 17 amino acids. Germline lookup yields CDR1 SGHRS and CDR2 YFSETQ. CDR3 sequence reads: CASSLDLAGGGFGEQYF. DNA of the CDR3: TGCGCCAGCAGCTTGGACCTAGCGGGGGGTGGATTTGGCGAGCAGTACTTC.

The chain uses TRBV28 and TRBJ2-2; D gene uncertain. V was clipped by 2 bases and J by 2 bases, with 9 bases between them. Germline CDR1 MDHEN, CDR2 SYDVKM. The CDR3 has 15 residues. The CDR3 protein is CASSLPMGNTGELFF. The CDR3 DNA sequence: TGTGCCAGCAGTTTACCAATGGGTAACACCGGGGAGCTGTTTTTT.

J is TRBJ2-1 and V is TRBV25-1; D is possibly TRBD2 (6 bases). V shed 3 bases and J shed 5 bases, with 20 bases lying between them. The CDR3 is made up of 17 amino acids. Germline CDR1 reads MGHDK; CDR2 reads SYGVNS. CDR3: CASSDSDSPASDNEQFF. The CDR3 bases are TGTGCCAGCAGTGACAGCGACTCTCCCGCTAGCGACAATGAGCAGTTCTTC.

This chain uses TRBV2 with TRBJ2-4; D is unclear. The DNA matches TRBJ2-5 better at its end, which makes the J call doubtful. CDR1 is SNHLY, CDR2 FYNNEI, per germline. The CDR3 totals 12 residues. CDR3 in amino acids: CASMGYGETQYF. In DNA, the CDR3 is TGTGCCAGCATGGGGTACGGGGAGACCCAGTACTTC.

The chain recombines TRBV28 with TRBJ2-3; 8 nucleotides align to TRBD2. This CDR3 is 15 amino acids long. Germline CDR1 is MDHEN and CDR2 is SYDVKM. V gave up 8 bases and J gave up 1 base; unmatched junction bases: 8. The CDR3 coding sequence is TGTGCCAGCGAAACTCAAGCGGGGGGCACAGATACGCAGTATTTT. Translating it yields CASETQAGGTDTQYF.

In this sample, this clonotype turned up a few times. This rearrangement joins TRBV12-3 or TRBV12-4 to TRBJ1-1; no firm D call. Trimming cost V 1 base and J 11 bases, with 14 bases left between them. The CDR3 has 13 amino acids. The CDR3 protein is CASSLDDGVGAFF. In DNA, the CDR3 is TGTGCCAGCAGTTTAGATGATGGAGTCGGGGCTTTCTTT.

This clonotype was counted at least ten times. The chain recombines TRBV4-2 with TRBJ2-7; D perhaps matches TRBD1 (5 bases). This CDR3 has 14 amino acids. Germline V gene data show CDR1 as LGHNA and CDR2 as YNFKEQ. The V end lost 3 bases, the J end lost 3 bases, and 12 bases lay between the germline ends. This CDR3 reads CASSQDEGDYEQYF. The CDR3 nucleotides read TGTGCCAGCAGCCAGGACGAAGGGGACTACGAGCAGTACTTC.

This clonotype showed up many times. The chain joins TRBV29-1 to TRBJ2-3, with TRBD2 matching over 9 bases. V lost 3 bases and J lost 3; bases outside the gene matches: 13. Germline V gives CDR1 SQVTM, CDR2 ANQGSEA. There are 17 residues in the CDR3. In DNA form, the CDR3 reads TGCAGCGTTGACCCCAAAATGACTAGCGGCATAACAGATACGCAGTATTTT. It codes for CSVDPKMTSGITDTQYF.

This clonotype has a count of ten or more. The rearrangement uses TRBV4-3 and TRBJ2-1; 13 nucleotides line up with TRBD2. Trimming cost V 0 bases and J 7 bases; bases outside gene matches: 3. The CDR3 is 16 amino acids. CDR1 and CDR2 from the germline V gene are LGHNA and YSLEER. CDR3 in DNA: TGCGCCAGCAGCCAAGATCGACTAGCGGGGGGAAATGAGCAGTTCTTC. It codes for CASSQDRLAGGNEQFF.